This T cell receptor beta chain is drawn from a study of shared clonotypes between healthy human individuals. Study-level results: Memory subsets had estimated richness that was generally smaller than that of naive subsets. Sampling covered blood only; tissue repertoires likely differ.

V was pared by 3 bases and J by 0 bases, with 9 bases between. The CDR3 has 15 amino acids. Germline V lookup: CDR1 SGHTA, CDR2 FQGTGA. Per the study methods: Filtering differed for immunoSEQ, which gave only junction sequences without quality scores. Some clones are missing from TCRdb's copy, which holds only in-frame ones; the method was immunoSEQ multiplex PCR. V and J calls and clone size are as listed in that table; D and trimming were resolved from the DNA. The table records a few million clones, about 92% of them present only once. Turning to this clone: The antigen is unknown. This same CDR3 is encoded by further DNA sequences in the sample.

The chain couples TRBV7-3 to TRBJ2-1, with D possibly TRBD1 on 6 matching bases. Sequenced: naive CD4+ T cells from PBMCs. This sample's subset: CD45RA+ positively selected. This clonotype originated in a young man in good health. Some clones in this sample may be carry-over from other donors' samples. The CDR3 spells CASSFTGSSYNEQFF. The CDR3 DNA reads TGTGCCAGCAGCTTCACAGGGAGCTCCTACAATGAGCAGTTCTTC.